The 9 T cell receptor beta chains below all came from one sample that was sequenced in a study of CD8 T cells in ankylosing spondylitis. MiXCR, run by TCRdb on the 5' RACE reads, gives a single entry per CDR3 protein. The sample gives almost 250,000 distinct CDR3 sequences, roughly a third of which show up once; 3.5% to 4.5% is in the top ten. Sample: blood, either unsorted or a sorted T cell fraction (not recorded which). The receptors stem from a male donor with ankylosing spondylitis or in good health (not recorded which).

The genes are TRBV20-1 and TRBJ1-3; D uncertain. V lost 6 bases, J lost 4 bases, and 13 bases lay in between. The germline V gene encodes CDR1 DFQATT and CDR2 SNEGSKA (reference sequence). The CDR3 has 13 residues. CDR3 region: CSAPEMGGNTIYF. The CDR3 DNA sequence: TGCAGTGCCCCAGAGATGGGGGGAAACACCATATATTTT.

The chain couples TRBV5-6 to TRBJ2-7; D is possibly TRBD2 (7 bases). CDR3 size: 13 residues. Looked up from germline, CDR1 is SGHDT and CDR2 is YYEEEE. Trimming took 3 bases from V and 7 from J, leaving 14 bases between them. The CDR3 sequence is CASSSTGAGEQYF. The CDR3, as DNA: TGTGCCAGCAGCTCGACAGGAGCGGGGGAGCAGTACTTC. The whole variable domain, remainder taken from reference TRBV5-6 and TRBJ2-7, is DAGVTQSPTHLIKTRGQQVTLRCSPKSGHDTVSWYQQALGQGPQFIFQYYEEEERQRGNFPDRFSGHQFPNYSSELNVNALLLGDSALYLCASSSTGAGEQYFGPGTRLTVT.

CDR3 amino acids: CASSVAGGLQETQYF. The CDR3 region has the DNA TGTGCCAGCAGCGTAGCTGGCGGGCTCCAAGAGACCCAGTACTTC. This sequence joins TRBV9 and TRBJ2-5; tentatively, D is TRBD2 (5 bases). This CDR3 spans 15 amino acids. V was clipped by 0 bases and J by 1 base, with 10 bases between them. The germline V gene has CDR1 SGDLS and CDR2 YYNGEE.

This chain uses TRBV4-1 with TRBJ2-2; D is perhaps TRBD1 or TRBD2 (6 bases each). The CDR3 contains 16 residues. V lost 0 bases and J lost 3, with 11 bases in between. Per the germline V gene, CDR1 is MGHRA and CDR2 is YSYEKL. In DNA form, the CDR3 reads TGCGCCAGCAGCCAAGACGACGGGGGCGACACCGGGGAGCTGTTTTTT. Translated: CASSQDDGGDTGELFF.

The gene calls are TRBV9 and TRBJ2-1, with D possibly matching TRBD1 (6 bases). V lost 3 bases, J lost 7 bases, and 17 bases lay in between. The V gene's germline CDR1 is SGDLS and CDR2 YYNGEE. The CDR3 sequence is 15 residues long. CDR3 residues: CASSALGGWGNEQFF. The DNA of the CDR3 is TGTGCCAGCAGCGCCCTAGGGGGTTGGGGTAATGAGCAGTTCTTC.

The chain carries TRBV11-2 and TRBJ2-3; 10 bases map to TRBD2. The CDR3 consists of 17 residues. The germline V gene encodes CDR1 SGHAT and CDR2 FQNNGV. V lost 0 bases, J lost 2 bases, and 5 bases stayed unmatched. CDR3 DNA: TGTGCCAGCAGCTTAGAACTAGCGGGGACAATCACAGATACGCAGTATTTT. Amino acid sequence: CASSLELAGTITDTQYF.

This clonotype came up a few times. The J gene is TRBJ2-1, the V gene TRBV6-5; tentative D call: TRBD2 (6 bases). This CDR3 contains 15 residues. Germline V lookup: CDR1 MNHEY, CDR2 SVGAGI. With 0 bases removed from V and 7 bases from J, the gap between germline ends came to 13 bases. CDR3 residues: CASSYSIFGGNEQFF. CDR3 nucleotides: TGTGCCAGCAGTTACTCGATTTTTGGGGGGAATGAGCAGTTCTTC.

The V gene is TRBV12-3 or TRBV12-4, the J gene TRBJ2-1; D not certain. The CDR3 runs 13 residues. V was cut by 6 bases and J by 10 bases, with 16 bases left in between. The CDR3 protein is CASRPGLEPEQFF. For the CDR3, the DNA is TGTGCCAGCAGGCCCGGTTTGGAACCCGAGCAGTTCTTC.

The CDR3 protein is CSPPGASGIQETQYF. CDR3 sequence (DNA): TGCAGTCCCCCAGGGGCTAGCGGGATCCAAGAGACCCAGTACTTC. The chain carries TRBV20-1 and TRBJ2-5; 9 bases are shared with TRBD2. Trimming removed 8 bases from V and 1 base from J; junction bases left unmatched: 11. Germline V lookup: CDR1 DFQATT, CDR2 SNEGSKA (reference sequence). The CDR3 spans 15 residues.